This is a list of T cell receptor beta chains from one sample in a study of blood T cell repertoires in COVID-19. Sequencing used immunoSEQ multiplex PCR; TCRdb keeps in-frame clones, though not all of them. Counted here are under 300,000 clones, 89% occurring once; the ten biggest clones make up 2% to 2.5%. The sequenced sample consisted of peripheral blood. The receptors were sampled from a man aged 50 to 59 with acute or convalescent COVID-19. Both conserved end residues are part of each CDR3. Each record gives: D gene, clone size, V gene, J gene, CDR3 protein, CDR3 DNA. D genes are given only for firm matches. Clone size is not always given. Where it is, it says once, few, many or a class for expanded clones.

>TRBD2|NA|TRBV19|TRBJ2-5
CASSSSGGNRETQYF
TGTGCCAGTAGTAGCAGCGGGGGGAATCGAGAGACCCAGTACTTC
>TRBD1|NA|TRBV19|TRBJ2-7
CASGARDREQYF
TGTGCCAGTGGGGCCCGGGACAGGGAGCAGTACTTC
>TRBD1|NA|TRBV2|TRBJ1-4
CASRDRGSKLFF
TGTGCCAGCAGAGACAGGGGGTCAAAACTGTTTTTT
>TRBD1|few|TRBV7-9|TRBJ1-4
CASSLMGQGAEKLFF
TGTGCCAGCAGCTTAATGGGACAGGGGGCTGAAAAACTGTTTTTT
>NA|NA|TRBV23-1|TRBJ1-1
CASSHSPPGTSPMNTEAFF
TGCGCCAGCAGTCACTCGCCCCCCGGGACTTCCCCCATGAACACTGAAGCTTTCTTT
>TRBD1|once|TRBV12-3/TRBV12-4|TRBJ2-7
CASSSTGGYEQYF
TGTGCCAGCAGCTCGACAGGGGGCTATGAGCAGTACTTC
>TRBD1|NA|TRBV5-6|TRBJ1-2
CASSYGDRGYGYTF
TGTGCCAGCAGCTATGGGGACAGGGGCTATGGCTACACCTTC
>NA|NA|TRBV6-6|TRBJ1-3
CASSYSRRSGNTIYF
TGTGCCAGCAGTTACTCGAGGAGGTCTGGAAACACCATATATTTT
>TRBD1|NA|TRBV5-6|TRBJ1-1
CASSLGGQGGNTEAFF
TGTGCCAGCAGCTTGGGGGGACAGGGCGGGAACACTGAAGCTTTCTTT
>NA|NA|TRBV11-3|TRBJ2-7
CASSLNPGYEQYF
TGTGCCAGCAGCTTGAACCCAGGGTACGAGCAGTACTTC
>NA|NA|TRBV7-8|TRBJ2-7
CASSLVSGNSYEQYF
TGTGCCAGCAGCTTAGTTTCCGGGAACTCCTACGAGCAGTACTTC
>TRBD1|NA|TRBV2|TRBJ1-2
CASSVGQRDGYTF
TGTGCCAGCAGTGTGGGACAGCGAGATGGCTACACCTTC
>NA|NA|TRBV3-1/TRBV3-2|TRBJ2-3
CASSQGVTPSTDTQYF
TGTGCCAGCAGCCAAGGGGTGACTCCTAGCACAGATACGCAGTATTTT
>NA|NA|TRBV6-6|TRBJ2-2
CASSPLSRENTGELFF
TGTGCCAGCAGCCCCCTTTCTCGGGAGAACACCGGGGAGCTGTTTTTT
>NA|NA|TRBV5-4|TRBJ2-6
CASSLLVGGSGANVLTF
TGTGCCAGCAGCTTGTTGGTAGGAGGCTCTGGGGCCAACGTCCTGACTTTC
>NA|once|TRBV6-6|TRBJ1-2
CASRRETDTIMGYTF
TGTGCCAGCAGGCGGGAGACAGATACTATAATGGGCTACACCTTC
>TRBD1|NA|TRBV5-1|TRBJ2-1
CASSLGSRTGGYNEQFF
TGCGCCAGCAGCTTGGGGTCCCGGACAGGGGGATACAATGAGCAGTTCTTC
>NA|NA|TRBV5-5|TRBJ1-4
CASSLWGRDEKLFF
TGTGCCAGCAGCTTGTGGGGCCGGGATGAAAAACTGTTTTTT
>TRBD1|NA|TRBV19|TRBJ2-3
CASTDRAKDTQYF
TGTGCCAGTACCGACAGGGCCAAAGATACGCAGTATTTT
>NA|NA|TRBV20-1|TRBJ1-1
CSAGANTEAFF
TGCAGTGCTGGGGCGAACACTGAAGCTTTCTTT
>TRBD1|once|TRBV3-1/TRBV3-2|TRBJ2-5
CASSPTGTGPSQETQYF
TGTGCCAGCAGCCCCACCGGGACAGGCCCAAGCCAGGAGACCCAGTACTTC
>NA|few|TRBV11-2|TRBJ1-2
CASSLATVAGVGGYTF
TGTGCCAGCAGCTTGGCCACTGTAGCGGGGGTCGGCGGCTACACCTTC